The entry that follows covers one T cell receptor beta chain sequence. This clone was found a few times. What antigen it recognizes has not been identified. No much larger clone is present one base from it, and per-base qualities are unavailable. For each enrolled patient, mismatch repair deficiency was established using either polymerase chain reaction or immunohistochemistry. TCR sequencing was performed for a few patients who responded to pembrolizumab therapy. Pembrolizumab PD-1 blockade was prospectively tested in advanced mismatch repair-deficient cancers, regardless of tissue of origin, in the phase II trial. Peripheral blood T cell samples were serially collected before and at multiple times after PD-1 blockade was started. Blood sampling time points were reported as weeks after the first dose of pembrolizumab. Library preparation used the immunoSEQ multiplex PCR assay. The clones in this table, taken by TCRdb from immuneACCESS, are in-frame only. Not every clone is retained; where verified, under half of the shortfall comes from an unresolved V gene, and the cause of the rest is unknown. The table for this sample lists under 50,000 clones; around four fifths of them were counted only once. 0.9% to 1.2% of the sample lies in the top ten.

The sample comes from a study of PD-1 blockade in mismatch repair-deficient tumors (dated by TCRdb to about 2017). At the level of the whole study: The trial enrolled 85 to 100 consecutive patients with roughly 11 mismatch repair-deficient cancer types between September 2013 and 2016, all previously treated and progressing. Tumor-associated T cell clones in the peripheral blood of patients responding to PD-1 blockade were tracked using deep sequencing of TCR CDR3 regions. Paper-wide results and their limitations: Tumor-resident clones, often undetectable in blood before treatment, expanded rapidly after pembrolizumab and then contracted, generally before radiologic responses.

V and J are trimmed by 5 bases and 5 bases, and the gene matches miss 5 bases of the junction. The germline V gene yields SQVTM for CDR1 and ANQGSEA for CDR2. Counted from cysteine to phenylalanine, this CDR3 has 12 amino acids. Left in the record is the CDR3 DNA by itself, 36 bases read in frame from the first base. The chain is made from TRBV29-1 and TRBJ2-7; the junction holds 8 bases that match TRBD1. The sequencing used PBMCs, collected 38 to 40 weeks after starting pembrolizumab. The origin of this receptor is an adult with mismatch repair-deficient cancer. The CDR3 protein sequence reads: CSVSGQGHEQYF. The sequenced DNA: TGCAGCGTTTCCGGACAGGGCCACGAGCAGTACTTC.